This TCR beta chain was recorded in a study of blood T cell repertoires in COVID-19. Germline V CDR1 and CDR2: MNHEY, SVGEGT. This CDR3 has 17 amino acids. V shed 0 bases and J 5 bases; nucleotides not matched to a gene: 5. Only in-frame clones appear in the TCRdb table, and some are missing; sequencing was by immunoSEQ multiplex PCR. Of some 360,000 clones listed, over 85% are singletons. The J gene is TRBJ1-6, the V gene TRBV6-2 or TRBV6-3; 9 bases agree with TRBD1. The origin of this receptor is a woman in her fifties or sixties with COVID-19, enrolled during active disease. Sequencing was performed on peripheral blood. CDR3 region: CASSYSGDRDHNSPLHF. The CDR3 nucleotides read TGTGCCAGCAGTTACTCGGGGGACAGGGATCATAATTCACCCCTCCACTTT.